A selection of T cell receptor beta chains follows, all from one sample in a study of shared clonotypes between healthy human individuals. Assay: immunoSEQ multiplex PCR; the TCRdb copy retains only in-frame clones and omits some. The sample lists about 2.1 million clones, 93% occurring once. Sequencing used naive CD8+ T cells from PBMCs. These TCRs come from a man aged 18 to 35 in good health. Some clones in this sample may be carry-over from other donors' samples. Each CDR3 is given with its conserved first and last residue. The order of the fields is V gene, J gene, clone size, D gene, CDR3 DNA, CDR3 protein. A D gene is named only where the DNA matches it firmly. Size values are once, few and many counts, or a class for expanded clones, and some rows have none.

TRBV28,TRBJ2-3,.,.,TGTGCCAGCAGTTTATTTGGACGGACTTCGCTGGATACGCAGTATTTT,CASSLFGRTSLDTQYF
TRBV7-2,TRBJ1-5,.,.,TGTGCCAGCAGCCCTCTAAAAAATAGCAATCAGCCCCAGCATTTT,CASSPLKNSNQPQHF
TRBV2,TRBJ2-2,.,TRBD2,TGTGCCAGCAGTGTAGCGGGTTGGAGAGCCGGGGAGCTGTTTTTT,CASSVAGWRAGELFF
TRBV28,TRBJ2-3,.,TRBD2,TGTGCCAGCAGCGGACTAGCGGGAGACCGTCCAGATACGCAGTATTTT,CASSGLAGDRPDTQYF
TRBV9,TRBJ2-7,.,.,TGTGCCAGCAGCGCCGGACCCCGCGGGCAGGTTTACGAGCAGTACTTC,CASSAGPRGQVYEQYF
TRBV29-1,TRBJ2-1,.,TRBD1,TGCAGCGTTCCCCGCCCGACAGGGCTAGGTTCCTTCTCCTACAATGAGCAGTTCTTC,CSVPRPTGLGSFSYNEQFF
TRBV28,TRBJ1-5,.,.,TGTGCCAGCAGTTTGGTCAGGGAACGTGAGCAGCCCCAGCATTTT,CASSLVREREQPQHF
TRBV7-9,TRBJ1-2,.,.,TGTGCCAGCAGCTTACCAGGGTCGGGAGCTAACTATGGCTACACCTTC,CASSLPGSGANYGYTF
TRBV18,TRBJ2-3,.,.,TGTGCCAGCTCTCCACCGGAGACAGGCCCAGATACGCAGTATTTT,CASSPPETGPDTQYF
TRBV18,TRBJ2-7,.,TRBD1,TGTGCCAGCTCACCACCGGACAGGCCGTACGAGCAGTACTTC,CASSPPDRPYEQYF
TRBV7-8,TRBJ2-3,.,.,TGTGCCAGCAGCTTAGAGGCCGGCTACTATACAGATACGCAGTATTTT,CASSLEAGYYTDTQYF
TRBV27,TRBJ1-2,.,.,TGTGCCACCACCCCCAGAGGAAGAAAAAACTATGGCTACACCTTC,CATTPRGRKNYGYTF
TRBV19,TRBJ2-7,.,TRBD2,TGTGCCAGTAGTATGCGGCTAGCGGGAGGTCCTTTCTCCTACGAGCAGTACTTC,CASSMRLAGGPFSYEQYF
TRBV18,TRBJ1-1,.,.,TGTGCCAGCTCACCCTCGGGCCATCCCGTCGAGGCTTTCTTT,CASSPSGHPVEAFF
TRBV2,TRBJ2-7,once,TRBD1,TGTGCCAGCAGGGGGGACAGGGCTTACGAGCAGTACTTC,CASRGDRAYEQYF
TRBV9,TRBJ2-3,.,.,TGTGCCAGCAGCGTAGCGACAGCCTCTAGCACAGATACGCAGTATTTT,CASSVATASSTDTQYF
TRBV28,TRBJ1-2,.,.,TGTGCCAGCCGGAGGGGATACTATGGCTACACCTTC,CASRRGYYGYTF
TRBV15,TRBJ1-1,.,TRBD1,TGTGCCACCAGGGGGACAGTTCTGGGAAGCACTGAAGCTTTCTTT,CATRGTVLGSTEAFF
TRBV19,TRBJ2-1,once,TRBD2,TGTGCCAGTAGTCCGACTAGCGGCAATGAGCAGTTCTTC,CASSPTSGNEQFF
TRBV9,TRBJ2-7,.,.,TGTGCCAGCAGCCCTGGGGACGGTTTTTTATACGAGCAGTACTTC,CASSPGDGFLYEQYF
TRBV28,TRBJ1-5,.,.,TGTGCCAGCAGTTTCCGGCAGAACAATCAGCCCCAGCATTTT,CASSFRQNNQPQHF
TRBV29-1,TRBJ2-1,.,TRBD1,TGCAGCGCCGTGGGACAGACCTACAATGAGCAGTTCTTC,CSAVGQTYNEQFF
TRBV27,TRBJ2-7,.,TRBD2,TGTGCCAGCAGTTGGGCTAGCGGGAGGATGTACGAGCAGTACTTC,CASSWASGRMYEQYF
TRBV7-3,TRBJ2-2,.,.,TGTGCCAGCAGCCCCTCCCGAGCGGTCAACACCGGGGAGCTGTTTTTT,CASSPSRAVNTGELFF
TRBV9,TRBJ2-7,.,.,TGTGCCAGCAGCGTTAGTGAGGGAACCTACGAGCAGTACTTC,CASSVSEGTYEQYF
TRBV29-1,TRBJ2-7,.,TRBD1,TGCAGCGTTCTGGGACAGGGCTACGAGCAGTACTTC,CSVLGQGYEQYF
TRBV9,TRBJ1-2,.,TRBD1,TGTGCCAGCAGCGATCCCCGGACAGGTTCCTATGGCTACACCTTC,CASSDPRTGSYGYTF
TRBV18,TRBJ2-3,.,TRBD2,TGTGCCAGCTCAACGGGACTACCTAGCACAGATACGCAGTATTTT,CASSTGLPSTDTQYF
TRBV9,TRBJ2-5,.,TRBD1,TGTGCCAGCAGCGAATCTGGGACAGGGAAGGAGACCCAGTACTTC,CASSESGTGKETQYF
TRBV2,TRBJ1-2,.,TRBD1,TGTGCCAGCAGTGATGGGTTTCAGGCCTCGGACAGGGGAGCCGCTGGCTACACCTTC,CASSDGFQASDRGAAGYTF
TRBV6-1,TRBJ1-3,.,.,TGTGCCAGCAGTGAACCCGGCAGCACAAGAAACACCATATATTTT,CASSEPGSTRNTIYF
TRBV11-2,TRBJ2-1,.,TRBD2,TGTGCCAGCAGCGCAGCAGGGGTACTAGCGGGAGTAAATGAGCAGTTCTTC,CASSAAGVLAGVNEQFF
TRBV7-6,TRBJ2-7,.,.,TGTGCCAGCAGCTTAGACAGGGCCACCTACGAGCAGTACTTC,CASSLDRATYEQYF
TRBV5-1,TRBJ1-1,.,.,TGCGCCAGCAGCCCTATCGGCCCAACCACCGAAGCTTTCTTT,CASSPIGPTTEAFF
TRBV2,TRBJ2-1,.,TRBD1,TGTGCCAGCAGCCCCGGGACAGGAGCTGGTCGTGAGCAGTTCTTC,CASSPGTGAGREQFF
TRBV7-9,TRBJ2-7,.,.,TGTGCCAGCAGCCCCCTTAAGGGAAACGAGCAGTACTTC,CASSPLKGNEQYF
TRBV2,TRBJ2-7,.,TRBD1,TGTGCCAGCACCAAGGGGGACAGGGTTTTAAGTATGGAGCAGTACTTC,CASTKGDRVLSMEQYF
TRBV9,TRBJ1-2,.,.,TGTGCCAGCAGCGTGGGGACCCAACCCACGCACTATGGCTACACCTTC,CASSVGTQPTHYGYTF
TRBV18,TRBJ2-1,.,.,TGTGCCAGCTCACCACAGGTCGATGAGCAGTTCTTC,CASSPQVDEQFF
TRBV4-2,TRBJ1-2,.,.,TGTGCCAGCAGCCAAGCCGGGCCCAATGGCTACACCTTC,CASSQAGPNGYTF
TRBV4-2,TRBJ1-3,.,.,TGTGCCAGCAGCGCGGGGTACTCTGGAAACACCATATATTTT,CASSAGYSGNTIYF
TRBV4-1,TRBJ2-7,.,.,TGCGCCAGCAGCCAATTAGAGGGGTCCTACGAGCAGTACTTC,CASSQLEGSYEQYF
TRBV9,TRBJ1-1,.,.,TGTGCCAGCAGCTACTCCCCAGGGAACACTGAAGCTTTCTTT,CASSYSPGNTEAFF
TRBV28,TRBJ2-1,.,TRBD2,TGTGCCAGCAGTAGACTAGCGGGAGCCCCCTACAATGAGCAGTTCTTC,CASSRLAGAPYNEQFF
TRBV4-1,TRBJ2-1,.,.,TGCGCCAGCAGCCAAAAGTCCTCGGTCAATGAGCAGTTCTTC,CASSQKSSVNEQFF
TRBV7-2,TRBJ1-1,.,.,TGTGCCAGCAGCCACCCACCCAGTGGCACTGAAGCTTTCTTT,CASSHPPSGTEAFF
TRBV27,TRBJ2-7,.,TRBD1,TGTGCCAGCAGTTTATGGGACAGCGCTTACGAGCAGTACTTC,CASSLWDSAYEQYF
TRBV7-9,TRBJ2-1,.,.,TGTGCCAGCAGCTCAACTACAGGGTATGGTGAGCAGTTCTTC,CASSSTTGYGEQFF
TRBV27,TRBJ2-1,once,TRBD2,TGTGCCAGCAGTTACGGGGCGGGGGGCAATGAGCAGTTCTTC,CASSYGAGGNEQFF
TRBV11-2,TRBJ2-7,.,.,TGTGCCAGCAGCTTATTTGGATCCTACGAGCAGTACTTC,CASSLFGSYEQYF
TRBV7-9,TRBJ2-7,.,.,TGTGCCAGCAGTTCAACGAGAGGCAGGGAAATTATCGAGCAGTACTTC,CASSSTRGREIIEQYF